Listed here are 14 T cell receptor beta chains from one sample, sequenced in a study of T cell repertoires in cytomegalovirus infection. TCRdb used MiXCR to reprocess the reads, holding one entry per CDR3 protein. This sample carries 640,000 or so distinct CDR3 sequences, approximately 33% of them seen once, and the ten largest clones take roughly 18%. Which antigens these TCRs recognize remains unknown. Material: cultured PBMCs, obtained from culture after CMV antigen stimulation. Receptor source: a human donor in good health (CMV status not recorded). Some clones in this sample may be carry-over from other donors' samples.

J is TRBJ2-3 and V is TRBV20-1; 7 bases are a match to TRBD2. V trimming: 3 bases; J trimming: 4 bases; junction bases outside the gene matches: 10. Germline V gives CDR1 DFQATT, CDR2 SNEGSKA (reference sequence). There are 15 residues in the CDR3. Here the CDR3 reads CSARTSGDKADTQYF. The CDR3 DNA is TGCAGTGCTAGGACCAGCGGGGATAAGGCAGATACGCAGTATTTT.

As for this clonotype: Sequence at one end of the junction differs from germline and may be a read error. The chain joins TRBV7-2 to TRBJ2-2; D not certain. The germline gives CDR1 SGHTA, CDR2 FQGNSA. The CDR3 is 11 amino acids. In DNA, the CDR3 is TGTGCCAGCAGCTCACAGAGCGAGCTGGTTTTT. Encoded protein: CASSSQSELVF. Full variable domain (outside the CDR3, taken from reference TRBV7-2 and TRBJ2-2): GAGVSQSPSNKVTEKGKDVELRCDPISGHTALYWYRQSLGQGLEFLIYFQGNSAPDKSGLPSDRFSAERTGGSVSTLTIQRTQQEDSAVYLCASSSQSELVFGEGSRLTVL.

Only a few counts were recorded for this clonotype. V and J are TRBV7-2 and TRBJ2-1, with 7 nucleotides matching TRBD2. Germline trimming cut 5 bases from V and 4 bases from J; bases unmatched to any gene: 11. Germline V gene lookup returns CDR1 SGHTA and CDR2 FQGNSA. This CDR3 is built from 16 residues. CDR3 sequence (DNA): TGTGCCAGCAGCCTGGGTGGGGGGGAGGCATACAATGAGCAGTTCTTC. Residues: CASSLGGGEAYNEQFF.

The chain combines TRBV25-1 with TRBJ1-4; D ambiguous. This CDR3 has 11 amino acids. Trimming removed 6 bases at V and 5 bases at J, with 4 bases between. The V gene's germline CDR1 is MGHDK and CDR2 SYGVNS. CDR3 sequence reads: CASRENEKLFF. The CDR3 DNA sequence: TGTGCCAGCAGGGAGAATGAAAAACTGTTTTTT.

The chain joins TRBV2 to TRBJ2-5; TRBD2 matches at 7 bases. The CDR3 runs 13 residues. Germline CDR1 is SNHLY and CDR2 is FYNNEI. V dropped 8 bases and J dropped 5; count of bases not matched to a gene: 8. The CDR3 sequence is CASHREAMETQYF. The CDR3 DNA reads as TGTGCCAGCCACCGGGAGGCGATGGAGACCCAGTACTTC.

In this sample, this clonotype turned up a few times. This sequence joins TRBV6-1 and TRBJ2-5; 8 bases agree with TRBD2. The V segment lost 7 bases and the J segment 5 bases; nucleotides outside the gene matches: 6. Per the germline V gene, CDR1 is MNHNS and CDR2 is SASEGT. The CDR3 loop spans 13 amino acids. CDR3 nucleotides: TGTGCCAGCACCTCGGGGGGGTCCGAGACCCAGTACTTC. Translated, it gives CASTSGGSETQYF.

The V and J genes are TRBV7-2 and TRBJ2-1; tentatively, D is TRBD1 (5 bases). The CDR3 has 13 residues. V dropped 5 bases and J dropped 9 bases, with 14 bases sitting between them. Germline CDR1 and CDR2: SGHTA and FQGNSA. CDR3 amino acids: CASSRRQSGEQFF. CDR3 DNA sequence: TGTGCCAGCAGCCGACGACAGTCTGGTGAGCAGTTCTTC.

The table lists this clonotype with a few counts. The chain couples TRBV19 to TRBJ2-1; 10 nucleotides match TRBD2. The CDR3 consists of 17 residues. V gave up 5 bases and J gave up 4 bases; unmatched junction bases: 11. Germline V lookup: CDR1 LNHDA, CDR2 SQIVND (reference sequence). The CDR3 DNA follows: TGTGCCAGTAGTGGGGGTCAGACTAGCGGGCCTTACAATGAGCAGTTCTTC. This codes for CASSGGQTSGPYNEQFF. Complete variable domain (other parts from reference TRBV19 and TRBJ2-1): DGGITQSPKYLFRKEGQNVTLSCEQNLNHDAMYWYRQDPGQGLRLIYYSQIVNDFQKGDIAEGYSVSREKKESFPLTVTSAQKNPTAFYLCASSGGQTSGPYNEQFFGPGTRLTVL.

Written as DNA, the CDR3 is TGCGCCAGCAGCTTAGGAGGGTTCGACAGAAATTCACCCCTCCACTTT. Its translation: CASSLGGFDRNSPLHF. This chain joins TRBV5-1 and TRBJ1-6; possible D gene TRBD1, 5 bases. Germline lookup yields CDR1 SGHRS and CDR2 YFSETQ. V lost 2 bases to trimming and J lost 7 bases, with 16 bases between them. The CDR3 sequence is 16 residues long.

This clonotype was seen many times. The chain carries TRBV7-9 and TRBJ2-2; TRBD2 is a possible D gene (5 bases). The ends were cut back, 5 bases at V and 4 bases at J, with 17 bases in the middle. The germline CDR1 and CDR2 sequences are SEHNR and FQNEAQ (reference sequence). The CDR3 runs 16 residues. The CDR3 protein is CASSRVEGRGTGELFF. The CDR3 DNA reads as TGTGCCAGCAGCCGCGTCGAGGGCCGAGGCACCGGGGAGCTGTTTTTT.

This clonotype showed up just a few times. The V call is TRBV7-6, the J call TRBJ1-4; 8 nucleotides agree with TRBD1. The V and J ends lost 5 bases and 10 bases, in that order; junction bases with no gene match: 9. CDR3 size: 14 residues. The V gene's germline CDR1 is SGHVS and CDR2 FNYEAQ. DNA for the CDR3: TGTGCCAGCAGCCCCCCGGACAGGGTAGGAAAACTGTTTTTT. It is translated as CASSPPDRVGKLFF.

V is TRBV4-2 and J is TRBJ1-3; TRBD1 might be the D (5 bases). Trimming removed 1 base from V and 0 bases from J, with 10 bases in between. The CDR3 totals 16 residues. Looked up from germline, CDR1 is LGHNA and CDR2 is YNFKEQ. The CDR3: CASSQVVGGSGNTIYF. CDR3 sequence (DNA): TGTGCCAGCAGCCAAGTCGTGGGGGGCTCTGGAAACACCATATATTTT.

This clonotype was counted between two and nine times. The CDR3 loop reads CASSLVPGEETQYF. Here the CDR3 DNA reads TGTGCCAGCAGCTTAGTGCCAGGGGAAGAGACCCAGTACTTC. The chain combines TRBV11-2 with TRBJ2-5, with D possibly being TRBD1 (6 bases). Germline V CDR1 and CDR2: SGHAT, FQNNGV. The V end lost 1 base, the J end lost 3 bases, and 9 bases lay between the germline ends. This CDR3 region has 14 residues.

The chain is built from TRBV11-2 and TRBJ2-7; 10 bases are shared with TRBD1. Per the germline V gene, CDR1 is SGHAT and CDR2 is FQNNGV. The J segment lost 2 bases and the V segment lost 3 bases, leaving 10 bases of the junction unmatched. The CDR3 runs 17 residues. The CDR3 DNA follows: TGTGCCAGCAGCTTTGACAGGGGGCGCCCCCGCCCCTACGAGCAGTACTTC. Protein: CASSFDRGRPRPYEQYF. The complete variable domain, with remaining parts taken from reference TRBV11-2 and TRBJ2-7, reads EAGVAQSPRYKIIEKRQSVAFWCNPISGHATLYWYQQILGQGPKLLIQFQNNGVVDDSQLPKDRFSAERLKGVDSTLKIQPAKLEDSAVYLCASSFDRGRPRPYEQYFGPGTRLTVT.